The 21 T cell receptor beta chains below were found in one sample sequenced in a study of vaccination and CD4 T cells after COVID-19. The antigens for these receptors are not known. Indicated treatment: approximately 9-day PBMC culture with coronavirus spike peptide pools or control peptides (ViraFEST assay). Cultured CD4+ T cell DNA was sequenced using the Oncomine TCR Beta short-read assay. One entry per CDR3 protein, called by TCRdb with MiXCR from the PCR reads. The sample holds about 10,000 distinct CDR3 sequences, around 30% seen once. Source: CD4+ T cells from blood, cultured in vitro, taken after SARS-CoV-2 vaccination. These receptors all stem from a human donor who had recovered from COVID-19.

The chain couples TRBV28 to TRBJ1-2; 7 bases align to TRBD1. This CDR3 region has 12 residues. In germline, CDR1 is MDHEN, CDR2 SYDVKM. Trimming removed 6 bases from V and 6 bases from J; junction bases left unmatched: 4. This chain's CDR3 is CASSSGGHGYTF. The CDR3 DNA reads TGTGCCAGCAGCTCAGGGGGTCATGGCTACACCTTC.

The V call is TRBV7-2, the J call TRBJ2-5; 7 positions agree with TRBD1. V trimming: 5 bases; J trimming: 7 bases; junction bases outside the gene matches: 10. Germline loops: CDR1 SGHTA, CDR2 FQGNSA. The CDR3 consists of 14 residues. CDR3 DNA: TGTGCCAGCAGCGAAGGGACAGTTGATGGGACCCAGTACTTC. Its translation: CASSEGTVDGTQYF.

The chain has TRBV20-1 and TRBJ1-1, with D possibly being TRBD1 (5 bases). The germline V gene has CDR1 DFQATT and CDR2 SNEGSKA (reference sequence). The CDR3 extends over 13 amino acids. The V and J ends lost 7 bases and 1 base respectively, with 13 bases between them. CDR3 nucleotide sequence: TGCAGTGAGAGTCAGGGACGGAACACTGAAGCTTTCTTT. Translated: CSESQGRNTEAFF.

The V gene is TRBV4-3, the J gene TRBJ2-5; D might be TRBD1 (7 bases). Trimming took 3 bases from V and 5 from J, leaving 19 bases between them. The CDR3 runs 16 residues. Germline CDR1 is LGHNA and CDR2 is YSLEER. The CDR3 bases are TGCGCCAGCAGCCAGGGCGGTCCACAGGGGAGGGAGACCCAGTACTTC. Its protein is CASSQGGPQGRETQYF.

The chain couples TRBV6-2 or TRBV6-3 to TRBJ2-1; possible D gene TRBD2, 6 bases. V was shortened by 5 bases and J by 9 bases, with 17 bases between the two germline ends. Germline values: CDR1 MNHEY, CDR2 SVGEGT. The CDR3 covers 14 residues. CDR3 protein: CASSGRLVQSEQFF. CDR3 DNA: TGTGCCAGCAGTGGAAGACTAGTTCAGAGTGAGCAGTTCTTC.

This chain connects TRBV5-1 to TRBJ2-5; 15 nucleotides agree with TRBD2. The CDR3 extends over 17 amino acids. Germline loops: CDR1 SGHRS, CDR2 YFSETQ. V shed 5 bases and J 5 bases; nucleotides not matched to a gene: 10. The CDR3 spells CASRYGLAGGLGETQYF. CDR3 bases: TGCGCCAGCAGATACGGACTAGCGGGAGGGCTGGGCGAGACCCAGTACTTC.

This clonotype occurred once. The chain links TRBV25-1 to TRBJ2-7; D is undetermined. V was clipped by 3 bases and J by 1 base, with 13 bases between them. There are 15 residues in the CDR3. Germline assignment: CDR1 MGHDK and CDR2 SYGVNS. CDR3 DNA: TGTGCCAGCAGTGATCCTCTAGGTTCATCCTACGAGCAGTACTTC. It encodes CASSDPLGSSYEQYF.

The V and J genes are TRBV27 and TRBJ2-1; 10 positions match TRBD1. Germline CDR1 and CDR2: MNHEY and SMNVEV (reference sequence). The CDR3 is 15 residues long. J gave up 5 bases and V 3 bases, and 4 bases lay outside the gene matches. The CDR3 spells CASSFFGQGDNEQFF. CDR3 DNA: TGTGCCAGCAGTTTTTTCGGACAGGGGGACAATGAGCAGTTCTTC.

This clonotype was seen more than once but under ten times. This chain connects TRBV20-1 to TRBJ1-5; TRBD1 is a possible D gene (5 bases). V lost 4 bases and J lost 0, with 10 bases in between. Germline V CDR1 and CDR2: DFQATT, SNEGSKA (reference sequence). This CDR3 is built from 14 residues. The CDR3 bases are TGCAGTGCTACCCTTGGGGCTAGCAATCAGCCCCAGCATTTT. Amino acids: CSATLGASNQPQHF.

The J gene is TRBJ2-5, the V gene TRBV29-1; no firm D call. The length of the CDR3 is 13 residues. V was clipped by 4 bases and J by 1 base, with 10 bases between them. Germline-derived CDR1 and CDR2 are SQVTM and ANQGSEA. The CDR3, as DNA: TGCAGCGTTGCGCAGTCTTTCCAAGAGACCCAGTACTTC. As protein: CSVAQSFQETQYF.

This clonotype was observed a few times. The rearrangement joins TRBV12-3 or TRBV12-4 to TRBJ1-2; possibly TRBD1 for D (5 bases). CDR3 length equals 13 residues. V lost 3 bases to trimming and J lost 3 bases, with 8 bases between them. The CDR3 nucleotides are TGTGCCAGCAGTTTTGCCAGGGACTATGGCTACACCTTC. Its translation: CASSFARDYGYTF.

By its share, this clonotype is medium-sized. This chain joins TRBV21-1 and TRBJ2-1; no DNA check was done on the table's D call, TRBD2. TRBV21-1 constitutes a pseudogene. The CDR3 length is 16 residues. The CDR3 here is CASSKDGTSGINEQFF. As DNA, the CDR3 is TGTGCCAGCAGCAAAGACGGGACTAGCGGGATTAATGAGCAGTTCTTC.

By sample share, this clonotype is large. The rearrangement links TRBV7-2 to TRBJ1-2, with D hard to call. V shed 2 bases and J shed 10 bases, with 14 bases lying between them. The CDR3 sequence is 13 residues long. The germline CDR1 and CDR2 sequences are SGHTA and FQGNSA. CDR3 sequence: CASSLYLTDSYTF. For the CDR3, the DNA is TGTGCCAGCAGCTTATATCTAACCGATTCCTACACCTTC.

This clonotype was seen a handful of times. The CDR3 reads CASSLYPPFSNQPQHF. The CDR3 coding sequence is TGTGCCAGCAGTTTATATCCTCCATTTAGCAATCAGCCCCAGCATTTT. V and J are TRBV27 and TRBJ1-5; no reliable D call. The germline V gene has CDR1 MNHEY and CDR2 SMNVEV (reference sequence). This CDR3 region has 16 residues. V was trimmed by 1 base and J by 0 bases, leaving 10 bases between them.

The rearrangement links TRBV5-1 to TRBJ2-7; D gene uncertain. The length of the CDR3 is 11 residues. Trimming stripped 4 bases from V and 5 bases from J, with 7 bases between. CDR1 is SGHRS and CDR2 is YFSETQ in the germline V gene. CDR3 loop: CASSLNHEQYF. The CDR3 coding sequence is TGCGCCAGCAGCCTCAACCACGAGCAGTACTTC.

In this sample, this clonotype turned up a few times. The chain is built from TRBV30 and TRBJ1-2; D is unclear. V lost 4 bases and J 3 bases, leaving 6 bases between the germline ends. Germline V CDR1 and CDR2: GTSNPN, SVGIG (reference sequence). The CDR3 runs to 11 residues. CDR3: CAWNWDYGYTF. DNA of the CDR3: TGTGCCTGGAATTGGGACTATGGCTACACCTTC. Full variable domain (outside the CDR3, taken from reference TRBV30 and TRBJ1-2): SQTIHQWPATLVQPVGSPLSLECTVEGTSNPNLYWYRQAAGRGLQLLFYSVGIGQISSEVPQNLSASRPQDRQFILSSKKLLLSDSGFYLCAWNWDYGYTFGSGTRLTVV.

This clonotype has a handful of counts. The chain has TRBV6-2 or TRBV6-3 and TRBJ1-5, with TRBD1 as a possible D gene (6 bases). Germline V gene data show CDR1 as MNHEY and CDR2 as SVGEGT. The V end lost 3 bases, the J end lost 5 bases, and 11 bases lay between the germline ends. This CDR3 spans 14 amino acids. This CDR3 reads CASSYLQGHQPQHF. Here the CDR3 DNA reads TGTGCCAGCAGTTATTTACAGGGACATCAGCCCCAGCATTTT.

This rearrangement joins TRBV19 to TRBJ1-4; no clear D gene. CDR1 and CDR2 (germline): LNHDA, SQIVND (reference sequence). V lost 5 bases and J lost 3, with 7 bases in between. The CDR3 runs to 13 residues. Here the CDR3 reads CASSGQANEKLFF. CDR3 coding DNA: TGTGCCAGTAGTGGTCAGGCTAATGAAAAACTGTTTTTT. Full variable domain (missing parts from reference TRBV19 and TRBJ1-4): DGGITQSPKYLFRKEGQNVTLSCEQNLNHDAMYWYRQDPGQGLRLIYYSQIVNDFQKGDIAEGYSVSREKKESFPLTVTSAQKNPTAFYLCASSGQANEKLFFGSGTQLSVL.

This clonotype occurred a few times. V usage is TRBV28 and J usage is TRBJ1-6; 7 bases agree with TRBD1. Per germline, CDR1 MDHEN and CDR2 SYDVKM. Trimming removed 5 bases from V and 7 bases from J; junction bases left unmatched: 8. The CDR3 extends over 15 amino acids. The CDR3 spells CASSPPGQPNSPLHF. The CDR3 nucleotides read TGTGCCAGCAGTCCCCCGGGACAGCCAAATTCACCCCTCCACTTT.

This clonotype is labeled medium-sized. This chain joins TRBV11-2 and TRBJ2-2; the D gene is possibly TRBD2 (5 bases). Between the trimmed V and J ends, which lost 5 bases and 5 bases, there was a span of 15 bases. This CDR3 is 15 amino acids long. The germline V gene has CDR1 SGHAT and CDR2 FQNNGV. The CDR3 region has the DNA TGTGCCAGCAGCACGACCCGGGGTAGAACCGGGGAGCTGTTTTTT. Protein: CASSTTRGRTGELFF.

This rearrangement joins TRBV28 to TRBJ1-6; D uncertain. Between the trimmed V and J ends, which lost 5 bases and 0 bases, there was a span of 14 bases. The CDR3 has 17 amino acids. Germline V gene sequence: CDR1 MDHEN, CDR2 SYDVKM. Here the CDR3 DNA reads TGTGCCAGCAGTCTCGTACGGTGGAGCTCCTATAATTCACCCCTCCACTTT. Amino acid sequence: CASSLVRWSSYNSPLHF.